This T cell receptor beta chain was obtained from a study of T cell repertoires in cytomegalovirus infection. On the study more broadly: CMV epitopes that were recently identified and HLA-C-restricted were used alongside well-studied HLA-B-restricted ones. Public TCR beta signatures indicated both CMV infection and matching HLA type.

On this clonotype: Its antigen is unknown.

Trimming shortened V by 4 bases and J by 0 bases, and 14 bases separated the two germline ends. The length of the CDR3 is 16 residues. Looked up from germline, CDR1 is LGHNA and CDR2 is YNFKEQ. TCRdb re-derived calls from the reads in MiXCR, one entry per CDR3 protein. The sample records some 350,000 distinct CDR3 sequences, almost 30% being singletons. This chain links TRBV4-2 with TRBJ2-3; maybe TRBD2 (6 bases). This sequence originates from a human donor in good health (CMV status not recorded). Some clones in this sample may be carry-over from other donors' samples. This sample comprised cultured PBMCs, obtained from culture after CMV antigen stimulation. Here the CDR3 reads CASSRLGEESTDTQYF. CDR3 nucleotides: TGTGCCAGCAGCCGATTGGGGGAGGAGAGCACAGATACGCAGTATTTT.